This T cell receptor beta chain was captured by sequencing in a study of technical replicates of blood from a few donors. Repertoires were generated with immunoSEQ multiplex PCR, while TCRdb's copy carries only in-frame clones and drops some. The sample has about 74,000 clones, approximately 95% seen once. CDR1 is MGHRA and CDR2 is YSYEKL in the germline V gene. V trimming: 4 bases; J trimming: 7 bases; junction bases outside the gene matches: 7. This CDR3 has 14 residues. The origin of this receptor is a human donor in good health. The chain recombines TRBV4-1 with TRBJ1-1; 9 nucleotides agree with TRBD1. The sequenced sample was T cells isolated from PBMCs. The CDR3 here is CASSPETGGGEAFF. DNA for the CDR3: TGCGCCAGCAGCCCAGAAACAGGGGGCGGTGAAGCTTTCTTT.